The TCR beta chain described here comes from a study of neoadjuvant nivolumab and ipilimumab in lung cancer. CDR1 and CDR2 from the germline V gene are SGDLS and YYNGEE. The V segment lost 0 bases and the J segment 4 bases; nucleotides outside the gene matches: 5. The CDR3 contains 15 residues. The study's findings and limits: Only two of four nivolumab-treated tumors gained richness and clonality by surgery. Pathologic regression was not significantly tied to TCR clonality. Resected-tumor TCR richness correlated positively with pretherapy blood richness.

Worth noting for this clone: Its specificity is unknown.

The table came from immunoSEQ multiplex PCR; TCRdb's copy has only in-frame clones and leaves some out. The sample has approximately 5,000 clones, roughly nine tenths seen once. The receptor was isolated from an adult with non-small cell lung cancer. Some clones in this sample may be carry-over from other donors' samples. This specimen was blood, taken after neoadjuvant nivolumab, alone or with ipilimumab, at or shortly before surgery. This sequence joins TRBV9 and TRBJ2-7; 9 bases align to TRBD2. The CDR3 here is CASSVGTSERYEQYF. The CDR3 region has the DNA TGTGCCAGCAGCGTAGGGACTAGCGAGCGGTACGAGCAGTACTTC.